A few counts support the clone carrying this T cell receptor beta chain. Its target is unknown. This specimen includes other DNA sequences encoding the same CDR3. The data are from a study of cytomegalovirus exposure and HLA in healthy donors. Overall study findings and caveats: TCR beta V- and J-gene trimming was later associated with a missense DCLRE1C variant. Most sequenced TCRs were rare (though some public TCRs occurred in many donors). Later analysis showed TCR association rates varying by HLA locus, highest for DRB1 and lowest for HLA-C.

Use of 60 Vbeta and 13 Jbeta primers characterized the PCR. TCRdb keeps only in-frame clones here, not all; method: immunoSEQ multiplex PCR. The data hold tens of thousands of clones, with about 67% observed a single time. Among the donors, all were healthy bone marrow donors. The CDR3 loop spans 13 amino acids. The germline V gene has CDR1 MNHEY and CDR2 SMNVEV (reference sequence). The V end was cut by 3 bases, the J end by 2 bases, with 7 bases between. Specimen: PBMCs. The chain joins TRBV27 to TRBJ1-1; a possible D gene is TRBD1 (5 bases). The receptor comes from a man younger than 40 in good health and CMV-seronegative. CDR3 nucleotide sequence: TGTGCCAGCAGTTTGGGGGGTAACACTGAAGCTTTCTTT. This encodes CASSLGGNTEAFF.